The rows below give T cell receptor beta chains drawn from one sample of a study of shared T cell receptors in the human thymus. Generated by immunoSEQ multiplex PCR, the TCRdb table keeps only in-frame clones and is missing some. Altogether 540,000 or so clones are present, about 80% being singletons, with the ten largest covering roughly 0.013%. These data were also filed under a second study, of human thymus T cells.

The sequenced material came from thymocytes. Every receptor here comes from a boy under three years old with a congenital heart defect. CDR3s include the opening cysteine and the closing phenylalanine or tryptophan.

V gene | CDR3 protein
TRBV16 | CASSLRTGHNEQFF
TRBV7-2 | CASSPGAASGSYEQYF
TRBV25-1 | CASSEYLHRDRVRNEQFF
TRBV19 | CASRRTSTSYEQYF
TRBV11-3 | CASTPQGQGIAEAFF
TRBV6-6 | CASSYLGPRETDTQYF
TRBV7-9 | CASRSPGYEQFF
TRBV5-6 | CASSSRRTGAPNTEAFF
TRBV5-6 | CASSFAGSTDTQYF
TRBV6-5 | CASSDPDSDYEQYF
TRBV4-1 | CASSQAAKGARGNEQFF
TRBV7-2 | CASNQGANTGELFF
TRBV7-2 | CASSSDRGNTEAFF
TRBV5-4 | CASSPGLAGAPSYEQYF
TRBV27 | CASSAPGVQKLFF
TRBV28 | CASTPGRRVNQPQHF
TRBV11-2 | CASSYPPPSVGTDTQYF
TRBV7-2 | CASSITTGGGRPSTDTQYF
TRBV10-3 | CAISESTSSEQYF
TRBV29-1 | CSELDRGGQRQFF
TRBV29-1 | CSVIDRTVNEQYF
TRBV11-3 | CASSFHSSSYEQYF